Shown below are 7 T cell receptor beta chains from a single sample sequenced in a study of blood T cell repertoires in COVID-19. Data came from immunoSEQ multiplex PCR; TCRdb stores just in-frame clones and leaves some out. The sample includes tens of thousands of clones, 70% to 90% of them seen just once. Sequenced sample: peripheral blood. These receptors came from a woman aged 55-75 years with acute or convalescent COVID-19.

This chain connects TRBV7-9 to TRBJ2-7, with D perhaps TRBD2 (6 bases). V gave up 4 bases and J gave up 7 bases, with 14 bases separating them. The CDR3 is 13 residues long. Germline CDR1 is SEHNR and CDR2 is FQNEAQ (reference sequence). The DNA for the CDR3 is TGTGCCAGCAGCTCCCACCTGCGGGATGAGCAGTACTTC. As protein: CASSSHLRDEQYF.

The J gene is TRBJ2-1, the V gene TRBV2; 8 bases line up with TRBD2. The V and J ends lost 5 bases and 5 bases, in that order; junction bases with no gene match: 5. This CDR3 spans 14 amino acids. The germline V gene encodes CDR1 SNHLY and CDR2 FYNNEI. The CDR3 reads CASSPGLGHNEQFF. The CDR3 DNA follows: TGTGCCAGCAGTCCGGGACTAGGCCACAATGAGCAGTTCTTC.

V gene TRBV5-1 combines with J gene TRBJ2-3; 9 bases are shared with TRBD1. V gave up 4 bases and J gave up 1 base; unmatched junction bases: 4. The CDR3 consists of 15 residues. Germline loops: CDR1 SGHRS, CDR2 YFSETQ. CDR3 sequence reads: CASSVDRGGTDTQYF. CDR3 sequence (DNA): TGCGCCAGCAGCGTGGACAGGGGAGGCACAGATACGCAGTATTTT.

The gene calls are TRBV3-1 (or the pseudogene TRBV3-2) and TRBJ1-2; 7 bases map to TRBD1. The V segment lost 2 bases and the J segment 6 bases; nucleotides outside the gene matches: 9. Germline V gives CDR1 LGHDT, CDR2 YNNKEL (reference sequence). This CDR3 has 15 residues. This CDR3 reads CASSQRGSRGNGYTF. Here the CDR3 DNA reads TGTGCCAGCAGCCAACGGGGGTCCAGGGGGAATGGCTACACCTTC.

The chain joins TRBV19 to TRBJ2-3, with TRBD2 matching 7 bases. The V gene end was trimmed by 7 bases and the J gene end by 0 bases; junction bases not matched to a gene: 4. The CDR3 consists of 14 residues. Germline V gene sequence: CDR1 LNHDA, CDR2 SQIVND (reference sequence). The CDR3 reads CASKFSGSTDTQYF. The CDR3, as DNA: TGTGCCAGTAAGTTTAGCGGGAGCACAGATACGCAGTATTTT.

The rearrangement uses TRBV6-2 or TRBV6-3 and TRBJ2-7, with 7 bases that match TRBD1. This CDR3 comprises 17 residues. CDR1 is MNHEY, CDR2 SVGEGT, per germline. Trimming at V came to 0 bases and at J to 3 bases, leaving 11 bases not matched to a gene. CDR3 residues: CASSYSSLDRHNYEQYF. For the CDR3, the DNA is TGTGCCAGCAGTTACTCATCTCTGGACAGGCACAACTACGAGCAGTACTTC.

The chain is built from TRBV11-3 and TRBJ2-7; D possibly corresponds to TRBD2 (5 bases). The CDR3 runs 19 residues. CDR1 SGHNT and CDR2 YENEEA come from the germline V gene. Trimming shortened V by 1 base and J by 3 bases, and 25 bases separated the two germline ends. Here the CDR3 DNA reads TGTGCCAGCAGCTTAGGGGAGTTACAAGGGAGCCTATCCCACTACGAGCAGTACTTC. Its translation: CASSLGELQGSLSHYEQYF.